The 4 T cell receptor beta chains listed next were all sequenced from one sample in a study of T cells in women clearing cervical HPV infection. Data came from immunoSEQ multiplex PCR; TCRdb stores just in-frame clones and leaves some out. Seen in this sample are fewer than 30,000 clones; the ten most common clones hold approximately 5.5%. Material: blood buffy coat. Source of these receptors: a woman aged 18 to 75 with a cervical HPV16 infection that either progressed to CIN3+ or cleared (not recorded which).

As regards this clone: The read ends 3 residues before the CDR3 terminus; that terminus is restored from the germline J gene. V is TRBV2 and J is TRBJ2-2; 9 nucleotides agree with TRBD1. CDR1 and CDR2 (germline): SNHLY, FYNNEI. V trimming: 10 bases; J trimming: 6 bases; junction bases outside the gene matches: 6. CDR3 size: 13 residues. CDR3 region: CAIPGQGAGELFF. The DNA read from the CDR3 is TGTGCCATCCCGGGACAGGGAGCCGGGGAG. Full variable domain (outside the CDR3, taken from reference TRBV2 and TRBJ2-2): EPEVTQTPSHQVTQMGQEVILRCVPISNHLYFYWYRQILGQKVEFLVSFYNNEISEKSEIFDDQFSVERPDGSNFTLKIRSTKLEDSAMYFCAIPGQGAGELFFGEGSRLTVL.

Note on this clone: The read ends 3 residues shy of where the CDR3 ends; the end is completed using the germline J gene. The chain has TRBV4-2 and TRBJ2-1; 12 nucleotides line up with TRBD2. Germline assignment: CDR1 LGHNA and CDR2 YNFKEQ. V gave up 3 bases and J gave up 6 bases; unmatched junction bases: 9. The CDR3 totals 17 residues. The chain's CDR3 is CASSQTRASGGVNEQFF. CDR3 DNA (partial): TGTGCCAGCAGCCAGACTCGGGCTAGCGGGGGGGTCAATGAG.

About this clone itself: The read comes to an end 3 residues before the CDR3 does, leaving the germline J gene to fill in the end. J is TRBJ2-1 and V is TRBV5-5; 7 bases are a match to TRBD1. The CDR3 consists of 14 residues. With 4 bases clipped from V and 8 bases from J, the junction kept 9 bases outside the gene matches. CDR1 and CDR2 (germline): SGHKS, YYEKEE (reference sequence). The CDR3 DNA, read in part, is TGTGCCAGCAGCCTCTACGACAGGGCCCATGAG. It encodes CASSLYDRAHE. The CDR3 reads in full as CASSLYDRAHEQFF. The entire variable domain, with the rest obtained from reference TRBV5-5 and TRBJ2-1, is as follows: DAGVTQSPTHLIKTRGQQVTLRCSPISGHKSVSWYQQVLGQGPQFIFQYYEKEERGRGNFPDRFSARQFPNYSSELNVNALLLGDSALYLCASSLYDRAHEQFFGPGTRLTVL.

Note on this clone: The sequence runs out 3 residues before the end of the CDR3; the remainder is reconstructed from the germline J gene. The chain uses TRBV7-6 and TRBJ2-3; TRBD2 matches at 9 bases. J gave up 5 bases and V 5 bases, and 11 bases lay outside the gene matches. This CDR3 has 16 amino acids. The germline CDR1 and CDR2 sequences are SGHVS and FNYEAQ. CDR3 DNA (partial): TGTGCCAGCAGCCTAGGTCCCGCACTAGCGGGAGATACG. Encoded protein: CASSLGPALAGDT. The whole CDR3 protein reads CASSLGPALAGDTQYF.